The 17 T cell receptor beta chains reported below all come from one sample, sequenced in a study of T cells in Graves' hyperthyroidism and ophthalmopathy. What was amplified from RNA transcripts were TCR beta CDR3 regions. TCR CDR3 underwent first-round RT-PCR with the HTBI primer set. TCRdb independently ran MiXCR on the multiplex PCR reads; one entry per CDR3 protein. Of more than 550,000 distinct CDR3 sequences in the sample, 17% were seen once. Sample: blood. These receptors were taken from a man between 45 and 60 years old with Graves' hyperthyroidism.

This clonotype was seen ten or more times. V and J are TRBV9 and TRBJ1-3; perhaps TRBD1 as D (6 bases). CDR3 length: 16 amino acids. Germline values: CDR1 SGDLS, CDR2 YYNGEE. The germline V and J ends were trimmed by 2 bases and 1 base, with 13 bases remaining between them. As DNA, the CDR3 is TGTGCCAGCAGCGTGCTTCAGGGGTGGTCTGGAAACACCATATATTTT. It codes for CASSVLQGWSGNTIYF.

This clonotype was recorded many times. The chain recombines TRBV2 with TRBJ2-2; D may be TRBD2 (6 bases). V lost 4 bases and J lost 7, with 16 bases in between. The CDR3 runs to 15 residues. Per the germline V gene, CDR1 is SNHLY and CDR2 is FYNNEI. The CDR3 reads CASSGIGGNFGELFF. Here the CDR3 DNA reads TGTGCCAGCAGTGGAATCGGGGGAAATTTCGGGGAGCTGTTTTTT.

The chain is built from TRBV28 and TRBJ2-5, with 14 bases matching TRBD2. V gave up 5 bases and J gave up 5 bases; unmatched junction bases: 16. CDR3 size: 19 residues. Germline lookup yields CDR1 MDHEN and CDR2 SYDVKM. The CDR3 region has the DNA TGTGCCAGCAGTCCTTATTCCGGGACTAGCGGGAGTGAGGGGGAGACCCAGTACTTC. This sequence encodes CASSPYSGTSGSEGETQYF.

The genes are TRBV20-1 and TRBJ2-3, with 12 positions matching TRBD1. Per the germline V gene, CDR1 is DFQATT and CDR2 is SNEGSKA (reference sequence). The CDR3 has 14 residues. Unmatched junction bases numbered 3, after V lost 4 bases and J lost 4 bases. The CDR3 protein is CSAMGQGASDTQYF. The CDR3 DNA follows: TGCAGTGCTATGGGACAGGGGGCTTCAGATACGCAGTATTTT.

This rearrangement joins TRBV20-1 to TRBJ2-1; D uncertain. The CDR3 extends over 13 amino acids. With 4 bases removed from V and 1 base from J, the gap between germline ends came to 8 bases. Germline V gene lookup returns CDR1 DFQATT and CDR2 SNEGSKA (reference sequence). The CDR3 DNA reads TGCAGTGCTACGAGAGATTCCTACAATGAGCAGTTCTTC. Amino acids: CSATRDSYNEQFF.

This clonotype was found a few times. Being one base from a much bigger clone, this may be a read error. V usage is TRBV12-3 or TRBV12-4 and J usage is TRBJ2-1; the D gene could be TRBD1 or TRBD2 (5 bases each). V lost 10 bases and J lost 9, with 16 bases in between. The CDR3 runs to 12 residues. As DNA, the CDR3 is TGTGCCACGACTGGGGGAGTCAGTGAGCAGTTCTTC. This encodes CATTGGVSEQFF.

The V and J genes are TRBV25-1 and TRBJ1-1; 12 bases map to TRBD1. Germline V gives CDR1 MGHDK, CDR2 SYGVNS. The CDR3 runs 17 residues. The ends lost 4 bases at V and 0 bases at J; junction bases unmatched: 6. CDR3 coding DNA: TGTGCCAGCAGTGCGTCCGGGACAGGGGGCTTGAACACTGAAGCTTTCTTT. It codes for CASSASGTGGLNTEAFF. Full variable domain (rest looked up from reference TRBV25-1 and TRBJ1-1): EADIYQTPRYLVIGTGKKITLECSQTMGHDKMYWYQQDPGMELHLIHYSYGVNSTEKGDLSSESTVSRIRTEHFPLTLESARPSHTSQYLCASSASGTGGLNTEAFFGQGTRLTVV.

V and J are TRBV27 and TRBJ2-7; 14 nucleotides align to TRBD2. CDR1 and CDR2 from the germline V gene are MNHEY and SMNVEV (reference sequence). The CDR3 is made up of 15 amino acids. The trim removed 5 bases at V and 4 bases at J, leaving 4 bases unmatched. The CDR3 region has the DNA TGTGCCAGCAGTCAACGGACTAGCGGGAGGTACGAGCAGTACTTC. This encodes CASSQRTSGRYEQYF.

In DNA form, the CDR3 reads TGTGCCAGCAGAACATCGGGACAGGGCTACGAGCAGTACTTC. This gives the protein CASRTSGQGYEQYF. The chain combines TRBV6-2 or TRBV6-3 with TRBJ2-7; TRBD1 aligns across 9 bases. Germline V gene lookup returns CDR1 MNHEY and CDR2 SVGEGT. The ends lost 6 bases at V and 3 bases at J; junction bases unmatched: 6. This CDR3 has 14 amino acids.

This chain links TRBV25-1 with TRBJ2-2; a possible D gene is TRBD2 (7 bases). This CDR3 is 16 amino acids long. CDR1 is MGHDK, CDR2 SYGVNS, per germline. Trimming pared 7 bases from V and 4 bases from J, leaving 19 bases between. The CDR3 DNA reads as TGTGCCAGCACCCCTGGGGGGGGCGCCGTCACCGGGGAGCTGTTTTTT. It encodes CASTPGGGAVTGELFF.

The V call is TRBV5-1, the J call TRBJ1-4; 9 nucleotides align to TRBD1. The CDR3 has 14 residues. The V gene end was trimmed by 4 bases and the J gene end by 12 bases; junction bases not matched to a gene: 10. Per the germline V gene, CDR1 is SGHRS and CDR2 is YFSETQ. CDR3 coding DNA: TGCGCCAGCAGCCAGGGACAGGGTAGGGAAGAACTGTTTTTT. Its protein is CASSQGQGREELFF. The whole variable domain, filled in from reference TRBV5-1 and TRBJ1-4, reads KAGVTQTPRYLIKTRGQQVTLSCSPISGHRSVSWYQQTPGQGLQFLFEYFSETQRNKGNFPGRFSGRQFSNSRSEMNVSTLELGDSALYLCASSQGQGREELFFGSGTQLSVL.

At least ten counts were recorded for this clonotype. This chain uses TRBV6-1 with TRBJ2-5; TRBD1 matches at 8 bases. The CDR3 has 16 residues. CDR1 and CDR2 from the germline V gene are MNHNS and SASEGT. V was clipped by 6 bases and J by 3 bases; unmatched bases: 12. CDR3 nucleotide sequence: TGTGCCAGCAGCGGGCAGGGGGCGCTCAGTAAAGAGACCCAGTACTTC. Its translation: CASSGQGALSKETQYF.

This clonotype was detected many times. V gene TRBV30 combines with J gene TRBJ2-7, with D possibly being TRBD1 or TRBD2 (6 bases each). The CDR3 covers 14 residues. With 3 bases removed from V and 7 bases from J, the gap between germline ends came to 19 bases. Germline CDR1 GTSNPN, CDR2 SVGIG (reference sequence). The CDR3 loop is CAWRQTGGSGEQYF. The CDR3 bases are TGTGCCTGGAGGCAGACAGGAGGGTCGGGGGAGCAGTACTTC.

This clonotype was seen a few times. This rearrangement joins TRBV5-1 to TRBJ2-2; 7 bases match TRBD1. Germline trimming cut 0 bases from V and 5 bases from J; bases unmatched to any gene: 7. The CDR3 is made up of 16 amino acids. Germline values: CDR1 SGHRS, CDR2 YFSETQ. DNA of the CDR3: TGCGCCAGCAGCTTGGCCGGGACAGAGACAACCGGGGAGCTGTTTTTT. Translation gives CASSLAGTETTGELFF. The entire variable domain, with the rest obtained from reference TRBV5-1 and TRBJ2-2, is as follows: KAGVTQTPRYLIKTRGQQVTLSCSPISGHRSVSWYQQTPGQGLQFLFEYFSETQRNKGNFPGRFSGRQFSNSRSEMNVSTLELGDSALYLCASSLAGTETTGELFFGEGSRLTVL.

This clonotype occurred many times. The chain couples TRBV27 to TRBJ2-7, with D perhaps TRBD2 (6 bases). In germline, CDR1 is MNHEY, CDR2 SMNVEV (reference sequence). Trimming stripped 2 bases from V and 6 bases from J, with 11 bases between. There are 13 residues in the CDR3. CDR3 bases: TGTGCCAGCAGTTTACCCGGGAGAGGCGAGCAGTACTTC. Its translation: CASSLPGRGEQYF.

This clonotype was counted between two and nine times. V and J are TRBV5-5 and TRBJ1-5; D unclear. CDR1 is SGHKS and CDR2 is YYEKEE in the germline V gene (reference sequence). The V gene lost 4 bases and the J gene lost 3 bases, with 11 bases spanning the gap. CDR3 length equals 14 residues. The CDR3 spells CASSPDGHNQPQHF. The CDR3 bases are TGTGCCAGCAGCCCGGACGGGCACAATCAGCCCCAGCATTTT. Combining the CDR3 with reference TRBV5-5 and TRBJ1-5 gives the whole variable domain DAGVTQSPTHLIKTRGQQVTLRCSPISGHKSVSWYQQVLGQGPQFIFQYYEKEERGRGNFPDRFSARQFPNYSSELNVNALLLGDSALYLCASSPDGHNQPQHFGDGTRLSIL.

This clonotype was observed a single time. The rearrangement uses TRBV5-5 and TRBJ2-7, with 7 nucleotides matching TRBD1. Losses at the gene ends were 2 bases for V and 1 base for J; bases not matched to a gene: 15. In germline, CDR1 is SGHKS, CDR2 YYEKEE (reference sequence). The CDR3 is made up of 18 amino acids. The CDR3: CASSFNRDSPYLSYEQYF. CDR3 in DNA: TGTGCCAGCAGCTTTAACCGGGACAGTCCGTATTTGTCCTACGAGCAGTACTTC.